Sequencing of this TCR beta chain was carried out in a study of cytomegalovirus exposure and HLA in healthy donors. Overall study findings and caveats: Per a prior analysis, the majority of TCR beta V segments were productive roughly 87% or roughly 30% of the time. Using a false discovery rate of 0.05, a later analysis showed that 16,000 or so TCR beta sequences were associated with HLA alleles. Of the V segments, some could not be distinguished, including TRBV6-2 and TRBV6-3, and were excluded. Sequencing depth across donors, presence/absence analyses assumed, was roughly uniform.

In the case of this clone: Its antigen is not known.

13 Jbeta primers and 60 Vbeta primers were used for the PCR. Measured with immunoSEQ multiplex PCR; TCRdb has only the in-frame clones, and not every one. The table includes roughly 55,000 clones, over 65% detected once. V shed 3 bases and J 6 bases; nucleotides not matched to a gene: 18. The CDR3 has 18 residues. Germline values: CDR1 SNHLY, CDR2 FYNNEI. This TCR came from a man in his forties in good health and CMV-seropositive. The sample was PBMCs. V usage is TRBV2 and J usage is TRBJ1-1, with TRBD1 matching over 8 bases. CDR3 sequence (DNA): TGTGCCAGCAGTGATGAAGGGACAGGCGGGGAGGGACGGGCTGAAGCTTTCTTT. This codes for CASSDEGTGGEGRAEAFF.